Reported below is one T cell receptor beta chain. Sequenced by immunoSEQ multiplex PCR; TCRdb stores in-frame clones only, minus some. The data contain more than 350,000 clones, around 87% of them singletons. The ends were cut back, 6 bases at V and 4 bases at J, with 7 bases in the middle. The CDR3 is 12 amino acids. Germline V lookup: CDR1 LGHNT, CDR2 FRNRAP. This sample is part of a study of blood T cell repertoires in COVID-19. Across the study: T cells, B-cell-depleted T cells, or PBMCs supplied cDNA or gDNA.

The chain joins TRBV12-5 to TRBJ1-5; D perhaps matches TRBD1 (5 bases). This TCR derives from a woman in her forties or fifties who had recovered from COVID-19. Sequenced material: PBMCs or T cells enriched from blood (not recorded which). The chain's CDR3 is CASGTDNQPQHF. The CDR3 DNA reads TGTGCTAGTGGGACAGATAATCAGCCCCAGCATTTT. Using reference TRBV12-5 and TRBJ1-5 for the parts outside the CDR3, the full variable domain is DARVTQTPRHKVTEMGQEVTMRCQPILGHNTVFWYRQTMMQGLELLAYFRNRAPLDDSGMPKDRFSAEMPDATLATLKIQPSEPRDSAVYFCASGTDNQPQHFGDGTRLSIL.